The 3 T cell receptor beta chains reported below all come from one sample, sequenced in a study of identical twins. In TCRdb, the 5' RACE reads were re-called with MiXCR into one record per CDR3 protein. The sample contains hundreds of thousands of distinct CDR3 sequences, about 8.9% of which appear only once. These data also formed part of another study, on yellow fever vaccine responses in identical twins.

The sample taken for sequencing was memory (CD45RO+) T cells sorted from blood. The receptors shown here come from a woman under 30 in good health.

In this sample, this clonotype turned up a few times. The CDR3, as DNA: TGTGCCAGCAGCTTGGGTTTCCGGGACAGGGGGAACCAGGCTACAGATACGCAGTATTTT. It translates to CASSLGFRDRGNQATDTQYF. The chain couples TRBV5-4 to TRBJ2-3; 11 positions agree with TRBD1. V gave up 0 bases and J gave up 3 bases; unmatched junction bases: 15. CDR1 and CDR2 (germline): SGHNT, YYREEE (reference sequence). The length of the CDR3 is 20 residues.

In its sample, this clonotype was seen many times. The V and J genes are TRBV18 and TRBJ2-2; D ambiguous. Germline V gene lookup returns CDR1 KGHSH and CDR2 LQKENI. The ends were cut back, 0 bases at V and 7 bases at J, with 12 bases in the middle. The length of the CDR3 is 15 residues. The CDR3 DNA follows: TGTGCCAGCTCACCACCACGGGTCCAAGGCGGGGAGCTGTTTTTT. It codes for CASSPPRVQGGELFF.

This clonotype was picked up many times. This chain links TRBV12-3 or TRBV12-4 with TRBJ1-6; D is unresolved. This CDR3 comprises 15 residues. Trimming cost V 6 bases and J 9 bases, with 18 bases left between them. The DNA of the CDR3 is TGTGCCAGCAGATCCGGGCCAAGAGAGTCTTCACCCCTCCACTTT. This translates into CASRSGPRESSPLHF.